Listed below are T cell receptor beta chains from one sample, sequenced in a study of cytomegalovirus exposure and HLA in healthy donors. The table came from immunoSEQ multiplex PCR; TCRdb's copy has only in-frame clones and leaves some out. The sample contains some 140,000 clones, around 79% of which appear only once. The sample taken for sequencing was PBMCs. These receptor sequences come from a man in his thirties or forties in good health and CMV-seropositive. Each CDR3 is given with its conserved first and last residue. The D gene is left open where the match is weak. Not every row has a clone size; where given, it reads once, few, many or a size class.

clone_size	v_call	j_call	d_call	cdr3_nt	cdr3_aa
NA	TRBV6-1	TRBJ2-2	NA	TGTGCCAGCAGTGATCGGAACACCGGGGAGCTGTTTTTT	CASSDRNTGELFF
NA	TRBV10-1	TRBJ2-1	NA	TGCGCCAGCAGTGAAGGAGCAACCTACAATGAGCAGTTCTTC	CASSEGATYNEQFF
few	TRBV7-2	TRBJ2-5	NA	TGTGCCAGCAGCTCCTCTCTGTACCAAGAGACCCAGTACTTC	CASSSSLYQETQYF
NA	TRBV4-1	TRBJ1-5	NA	TGCGCCAGCAGCCAAGGGGGCCTTACCCCCAATCAGCCCCAGCATTTT	CASSQGGLTPNQPQHF
once	TRBV29-1	TRBJ2-7	TRBD2	TGCAGCGTCACCGGCGGGAGGAGCTCCTACGAGCAGTACTTC	CSVTGGRSSYEQYF
NA	TRBV2	TRBJ1-6	NA	TGTGCCAGCAGGACAGACTATAATTCACCCCTCCACTTT	CASRTDYNSPLHF
NA	TRBV19	TRBJ2-1	NA	TGTGCCAGTAGTATTCAGACCAGGGGCAATGAGCAGTTCTTC	CASSIQTRGNEQFF
NA	TRBV18	TRBJ2-7	NA	TGTGCCAGCTCACCACCGATATTGAGGGTCAACGAGCAGTACTTC	CASSPPILRVNEQYF
NA	TRBV19	TRBJ2-7	NA	TGTGCCAGTAGTATAAGGAGGCACTCCTACGAGCAGTACTTC	CASSIRRHSYEQYF
few	TRBV10-3	TRBJ2-7	TRBD2	TGTGCCATCAGTAAGACTAGCGGGGACTACGAGCAGTACTTC	CAISKTSGDYEQYF
NA	TRBV28	TRBJ1-5	TRBD1	TGTGCCAGCAGTGCCAACAGGGGGCTAGATCAGCCCCAGCATTTT	CASSANRGLDQPQHF
NA	TRBV7-6	TRBJ1-2	NA	TGTGCCAGCAGCCCGGACAGAGGGGGCTACACCTTC	CASSPDRGGYTF
NA	TRBV30	TRBJ2-7	NA	TGTGCCTGGAGTCCCCGCTACGAGCAGTACTTC	CAWSPRYEQYF
NA	TRBV6-1	TRBJ2-6	TRBD2	TGTGCCAGCAGTGAACGAGGAGCGAGCGGGATTGCTGGGGCCAACGTCCTGACTTTC	CASSERGASGIAGANVLTF
NA	TRBV27	TRBJ1-1	TRBD1	TGTGCCAGCAGTACCTTCCCCCACAGGGGCACTGAAGCTTTCTTT	CASSTFPHRGTEAFF
NA	TRBV25-1	TRBJ2-7	TRBD1	TGTGCCAGCAGTGAAAGTCGGACAGGGTCCTACGAGCAGTACTTC	CASSESRTGSYEQYF
NA	TRBV6-1	TRBJ2-7	TRBD1	TGTGCCAGCAGTGAAGCGGACAGGGGGCGAGGGTCTCTAGCGTCGAGCTCCTACGAGCAGTACTTC	CASSEADRGRGSLASSSYEQYF
NA	TRBV9	TRBJ2-3	NA	TGTGCCAGCAGCGAAAGAGGAACTAGCACAGATACGCAGTATTTT	CASSERGTSTDTQYF
NA	TRBV2	TRBJ2-2	TRBD2	TGTGCCAGCAGTGAAAGGCGGGGGGGCGCGGGCGGGGAGCTGTTTTTT	CASSERRGGAGGELFF
NA	TRBV7-2	TRBJ2-2	NA	TGTGCCAGCAGCTTGGGACACCTCACCGGGGAGCTGTTTTTT	CASSLGHLTGELFF
NA	TRBV7-9	TRBJ2-1	NA	TGTGCCAGCAGCTTCATACAGCACAATGAGCAGTTCTTC	CASSFIQHNEQFF
NA	TRBV9	TRBJ1-2	TRBD1	TGTGCCAGCAGCGATCTGGGACAGAGGGATGGCTACACCTTC	CASSDLGQRDGYTF
once	TRBV30	TRBJ1-4	NA	TGTGCCTGGAGCGGTGAAAAACTGTTTTTT	CAWSGEKLFF
NA	TRBV4-3	TRBJ2-2	NA	TGCGCCAGCAGCCAAGATGAGCCGGGGTGGTCGTACACCGGGGAGCTGTTTTTT	CASSQDEPGWSYTGELFF
NA	TRBV12-5	TRBJ1-1	NA	TGTGCTAGTGGTCTCGGACAGTCTGAAGCTTTCTTT	CASGLGQSEAFF
NA	TRBV25-1	TRBJ1-2	TRBD1	TGTGCCAGCAGCTATGCAGGACAGGGAATGAAGGAGTACTATGGCTACACCTTC	CASSYAGQGMKEYYGYTF
NA	TRBV9	TRBJ2-7	NA	TGTGCCAGCAGCTCAGGGCCTTCCCATTCTTACGAGCAGTACTTC	CASSSGPSHSYEQYF
NA	TRBV30	TRBJ2-1	TRBD2	TGTGCCTGGAGTGGACTAGCGGGGGGAGGCAATGAGCAGTTCTTC	CAWSGLAGGGNEQFF
NA	TRBV4-2	TRBJ2-5	TRBD2	TGTGCCAGCAGCCTAGCCGGGGGGAAAGAGACCCAGTACTTC	CASSLAGGKETQYF
NA	TRBV28	TRBJ1-5	NA	TGTGCCAGCAGTTTATGGGAGGGGATGGGGCATCAGCCCCAGCATTTT	CASSLWEGMGHQPQHF
once	TRBV10-2	TRBJ1-5	NA	TGCGCCAGCAGTCCCGACAGTTATCAGCCCCAGCATTTT	CASSPDSYQPQHF
NA	TRBV4-3	TRBJ1-3	TRBD1	TGCGCCAGCAGCCAGGACACCGGGACAGCTGGAAACACCATATATTTT	CASSQDTGTAGNTIYF
NA	TRBV18	TRBJ2-7	NA	TGTGCCAGCTCACCCCAGGGTTCATCCTACGAGCAGTACTTC	CASSPQGSSYEQYF
NA	TRBV11-2	TRBJ2-7	TRBD2	TGTGCCAGCAGCTTGGCCCCGGGAGGGGCAGGGTACGAGCAGTACTTC	CASSLAPGGAGYEQYF
NA	TRBV7-6	TRBJ1-3	TRBD1	TGTGCCAGCAGCCTCGGGACAGGGATTAACACCATATATTTT	CASSLGTGINTIYF
NA	TRBV27	TRBJ1-2	NA	TGTGCCAGCAGTTTACGGTGGGGCCTTTATGGCTACACCTTC	CASSLRWGLYGYTF
NA	TRBV7-9	TRBJ1-2	NA	TGTGCCAGCAGCTTAGGTGCGCTCCTTAACTATGGCTACACCTTC	CASSLGALLNYGYTF
NA	TRBV7-2	TRBJ1-2	NA	TGTGCCAGCAGCCAACCGACAGGACCCTATGGCTACACCTTC	CASSQPTGPYGYTF
NA	TRBV18	TRBJ1-1	TRBD1	TGTGCCAGCTCACCCTCCGGGACAGGCAACACTGAAGCTTTCTTT	CASSPSGTGNTEAFF
NA	TRBV6-1	TRBJ1-2	NA	TGTGCCAGCCAACGGGATCCCGCGGGCGGCTACACCTTC	CASQRDPAGGYTF
NA	TRBV18	TRBJ1-5	NA	TGTGCCAGCTCACCAGGGGGGGGGCTGCAGCCCCAGCATTTT	CASSPGGGLQPQHF
NA	TRBV25-1	TRBJ1-1	TRBD1	TGTGCCAGCAGAGCCCCAAACAGGGGGATCTCTGAAGCTTTCTTT	CASRAPNRGISEAFF
NA	TRBV5-8	TRBJ1-5	NA	TGTGCCAGCAGCTTGGCCACGGAGTTCAATCAGCCCCAGCATTTT	CASSLATEFNQPQHF
NA	TRBV29-1	TRBJ1-2	NA	TGCAGCGTTCAACCTCCCACAGGGAGAGAGTATGGCTACACCTTC	CSVQPPTGREYGYTF
once	TRBV28	TRBJ1-5	NA	TGTGCCAGCACCCTAGGTTTTCAGCCCCAGCATTTT	CASTLGFQPQHF
NA	TRBV25-1	TRBJ1-2	TRBD1	TGTGCCAGCAGTGAATCAGGGGACAGGGCTGTGTATGGCTACACCTTC	CASSESGDRAVYGYTF
NA	TRBV19	TRBJ2-5	NA	TGTGCCAGTAGTATAGCCCGAGCAGAGACCCAGTACTTC	CASSIARAETQYF
NA	TRBV4-1	TRBJ2-3	TRBD2	TGCGCCAGCAGCCAAGAACTAGCGGTCTTGGGCACAGATACGCAGTATTTT	CASSQELAVLGTDTQYF
NA	TRBV29-1	TRBJ1-5	NA	TGCAGCGTTGGGACAGATAGCAATCAGCCCCAGCATTTT	CSVGTDSNQPQHF
NA	TRBV15	TRBJ2-6	NA	TGTGCCACCAGCAGACAATTCTCTGGGGCCAACGTCCTGACTTTC	CATSRQFSGANVLTF
NA	TRBV5-4	TRBJ1-2	NA	TGTGCCAGCAGCTTCGGGGGGGCTAACTATGGCTACACCTTC	CASSFGGANYGYTF
NA	TRBV5-1	TRBJ2-3	NA	TGCGCCAGCAGCCCCTACGGGACTGCAGTCCCAGATACGCAGTATTTT	CASSPYGTAVPDTQYF
NA	TRBV7-2	TRBJ2-5	NA	TGTGCCAGCAGCTTGTGGGGGGTCCAAGAGACCCAGTACTTC	CASSLWGVQETQYF
NA	TRBV6-1	TRBJ2-3	NA	TGTGCCAGCACCTTTGAGGAGGGCCGGACAGATACGCAGTATTTT	CASTFEEGRTDTQYF
NA	TRBV6-5	TRBJ2-7	NA	TGTGCCAGCAGCTCGGACATTCCACCTTACGAGCAGTACTTC	CASSSDIPPYEQYF
NA	TRBV6-5	TRBJ2-1	TRBD2	TGTGCCAGCAGACAAACTAGCGGGGAGTACAATGAGCAGTTCTTC	CASRQTSGEYNEQFF
NA	TRBV2	TRBJ1-5	NA	TGTGCCAGCAGAGACAGGAGTGGCAATCAGCCCCAGCATTTT	CASRDRSGNQPQHF